Listed below are T cell receptor beta chains from one sample, sequenced in a study of T cells after yellow fever vaccination. Using its own MiXCR run on the 5' RACE reads, TCRdb lists one record per CDR3 protein. The sample has some 240,000 distinct CDR3 sequences; about 5% are singletons. This specimen was CD4+ T cells sorted from PBMCs, taken on the day of the yellow fever booster vaccination. These TCRs come from a young man who received the YFV17D yellow fever vaccine. Both conserved end residues are part of each CDR3. A D gene is named only where the DNA matches it firmly. Only some rows state a clone size, as once, few, many or a class for expanded clones.

clone size: few; D gene: NA; J gene: TRBJ1-5; V gene: TRBV3-1; CDR3 protein: CASSQRGLGNQPQHF; CDR3 DNA: TGTGCCAGCAGCCAACGGGGGCTCGGCAATCAGCCCCAGCATTTT
clone size: few; D gene: NA; J gene: TRBJ1-3; V gene: TRBV7-8; CDR3 protein: CASSLNRFRDLSGNTIYF; CDR3 DNA: TGTGCCAGCAGCTTAAATCGATTCCGGGATCTCTCTGGAAACACCATATATTTT
clone size: few; D gene: NA; J gene: TRBJ1-5; V gene: TRBV28; CDR3 protein: CASRGWGAGQPQHF; CDR3 DNA: TGTGCCAGCAGGGGCTGGGGGGCCGGGCAGCCCCAGCATTTT
clone size: many; D gene: NA; J gene: TRBJ2-5; V gene: TRBV12-3/TRBV12-4; CDR3 protein: CASSPRFVGETQYF; CDR3 DNA: TGTGCCAGCAGTCCCCGTTTTGTGGGGGAGACCCAGTACTTC
clone size: many; D gene: NA; J gene: TRBJ1-6; V gene: TRBV7-9; CDR3 protein: CASSSHRDPNSPLHF; CDR3 DNA: TGTGCCAGCAGCTCACACCGGGACCCTAATTCACCCCTCCACTTT
clone size: NA; D gene: NA; J gene: TRBJ1-2; V gene: TRBV19; CDR3 protein: CASRAAGHDYGYTF; CDR3 DNA: TGTGCCAGCCGTGCCGCAGGCCATGACTATGGCTACACCTTC
clone size: few; D gene: TRBD1; J gene: TRBJ2-2; V gene: TRBV6-2/TRBV6-3; CDR3 protein: CASSSYWTGATGELFF; CDR3 DNA: TGTGCCAGCAGTTCCTATTGGACAGGGGCCACCGGGGAGCTGTTTTTT
clone size: NA; D gene: NA; J gene: TRBJ2-2; V gene: TRBV28; CDR3 protein: CASRLAGNTGELFF; CDR3 DNA: TGTGCCTCCCGACTGGCGGGGAACACCGGGGAGCTGTTTTTT
clone size: NA; D gene: NA; J gene: TRBJ2-1; V gene: TRBV7-3; CDR3 protein: CASSLSGPNNEQFF; CDR3 DNA: TGTGCCAGCAGCTTAAGTGGTCCCAACAATGAGCAGTTCTTC
clone size: NA; D gene: NA; J gene: TRBJ2-7; V gene: TRBV2; CDR3 protein: CASSPEGGYEQYF; CDR3 DNA: TGTGCCAGCAGCCCCGAGGGGGGCTACGAGCAGTACTTC
clone size: few; D gene: NA; J gene: TRBJ1-2; V gene: TRBV6-2/TRBV6-3; CDR3 protein: CASSYVQDPNYGYTF; CDR3 DNA: TGTGCCAGCAGTTACGTCCAGGATCCTAACTATGGCTACACCTTC
clone size: few; D gene: TRBD2; J gene: TRBJ2-3; V gene: TRBV4-2; CDR3 protein: CASSRTSGGEADTQYF; CDR3 DNA: TGTGCCAGCAGCCGAACTAGCGGGGGGGAGGCGGATACGCAGTATTTT
clone size: few; D gene: TRBD1; J gene: TRBJ1-1; V gene: TRBV18; CDR3 protein: CASSPQGGTVMNTEAFF; CDR3 DNA: TGTGCCAGCTCACCCCAGGGGGGCACAGTGATGAACACTGAAGCTTTCTTT
clone size: NA; D gene: TRBD1; J gene: TRBJ2-4; V gene: TRBV20-1; CDR3 protein: CSARGGYRGNYIQYF; CDR3 DNA: TGCAGTGCTAGAGGGGGATACAGGGGTAATTACATTCAGTACTTC
clone size: NA; D gene: NA; J gene: TRBJ2-7; V gene: TRBV11-2; CDR3 protein: CASSLSRDKKYF; CDR3 DNA: TGTGCCAGCAGCCTCTCCCGGGACAAGAAGTACTTC
clone size: few; D gene: NA; J gene: TRBJ2-7; V gene: TRBV6-5; CDR3 protein: CASSYEAAGTYEQYF; CDR3 DNA: TGTGCCAGCAGTTACGAGGCCGCCGGTACCTACGAGCAGTACTTC
clone size: NA; D gene: NA; J gene: TRBJ1-5; V gene: TRBV20-1; CDR3 protein: CSAAGGEGQPQHF; CDR3 DNA: TGCAGTGCGGCGGGGGGAGAGGGGCAGCCCCAGCATTTT
clone size: few; D gene: TRBD1; J gene: TRBJ1-2; V gene: TRBV6-5; CDR3 protein: CASSYSGQAAGFYGYTF; CDR3 DNA: TGTGCCAGCAGTTACTCGGGACAGGCGGCGGGATTCTATGGCTACACCTTC
clone size: many; D gene: NA; J gene: TRBJ2-1; V gene: TRBV28; CDR3 protein: CASSLLFSGTGPNEQFF; CDR3 DNA: TGTGCCAGCAGTTTACTCTTTAGCGGGACAGGTCCCAATGAGCAGTTCTTC
clone size: few; D gene: TRBD1; J gene: TRBJ1-1; V gene: TRBV28; CDR3 protein: CASSLQGALSTFF; CDR3 DNA: TGTGCCAGCAGTTTACAGGGGGCTTTGAGTACTTTCTTT
clone size: few; D gene: NA; J gene: TRBJ2-5; V gene: TRBV7-3; CDR3 protein: CASSLTGWQETQYF; CDR3 DNA: TGTGCCAGCAGCTTAACAGGTTGGCAAGAGACCCAGTACTTC
clone size: NA; D gene: NA; J gene: TRBJ2-7; V gene: TRBV18; CDR3 protein: CASTWDKLGEQYF; CDR3 DNA: TGTGCCAGCACCTGGGACAAGCTAGGGGAGCAGTACTTC
clone size: NA; D gene: NA; J gene: TRBJ2-5; V gene: TRBV7-9; CDR3 protein: CASSLRIQETQYF; CDR3 DNA: TGTGCCAGCAGCTTAAGAATACAAGAGACCCAGTACTTC
clone size: few; D gene: NA; J gene: TRBJ1-2; V gene: TRBV14; CDR3 protein: CASSQGSGAYGYTF; CDR3 DNA: TGTGCCAGCAGCCAGGGCAGTGGGGCCTATGGCTACACCTTC
clone size: few; D gene: TRBD2; J gene: TRBJ2-2; V gene: TRBV6-5; CDR3 protein: CASKRGGTNTGELFF; CDR3 DNA: TGTGCCAGCAAACGGGGGGGTACGAACACCGGGGAGCTGTTTTTT
clone size: many; D gene: NA; J gene: TRBJ2-3; V gene: TRBV6-2/TRBV6-3; CDR3 protein: CASSYWTDTQYF; CDR3 DNA: TGTGCCAGCAGTTACTGGACGGATACGCAGTATTTT
clone size: many; D gene: NA; J gene: TRBJ2-3; V gene: TRBV2; CDR3 protein: CASSEGRVGAPQYF; CDR3 DNA: TGTGCCAGCAGTGAAGGTCGGGTGGGGGCCCCGCAGTATTTT
clone size: NA; D gene: TRBD1; J gene: TRBJ2-5; V gene: TRBV10-1; CDR3 protein: CASSEQTGGLETQYF; CDR3 DNA: TGCGCCAGCAGTGAGCAGACAGGGGGCTTGGAGACCCAGTACTTC
clone size: few; D gene: NA; J gene: TRBJ2-5; V gene: TRBV18; CDR3 protein: CASSPVIETQYF; CDR3 DNA: TGTGCCAGCTCACCCGTAATTGAGACCCAGTACTTC
clone size: many; D gene: TRBD1; J gene: TRBJ1-6; V gene: TRBV12-3/TRBV12-4; CDR3 protein: CASSLGQGRRSPLHF; CDR3 DNA: TGTGCCAGCAGTTTGGGACAGGGGAGGCGGTCACCCCTCCACTTT
clone size: NA; D gene: NA; J gene: TRBJ2-1; V gene: TRBV7-9; CDR3 protein: CASSLERSIYNEQFF; CDR3 DNA: TGTGCCAGCAGCTTAGAAAGATCCATTTACAATGAGCAGTTCTTC
clone size: few; D gene: TRBD2; J gene: TRBJ2-5; V gene: TRBV4-2; CDR3 protein: CASSQAGLAGLGEETQYF; CDR3 DNA: TGTGCCAGCAGCCAGGCTGGACTAGCGGGGTTGGGGGAGGAGACCCAGTACTTC
clone size: many; D gene: TRBD2; J gene: TRBJ2-7; V gene: TRBV10-3; CDR3 protein: CAISEMSGGPYEQYF; CDR3 DNA: TGTGCCATCAGTGAGATGAGCGGGGGGCCCTACGAGCAGTACTTC
clone size: few; D gene: NA; J gene: TRBJ2-1; V gene: TRBV11-2; CDR3 protein: CASNPGDSYNEQFF; CDR3 DNA: TGTGCCAGCAATCCGGGGGACTCCTACAATGAGCAGTTCTTC
clone size: many; D gene: TRBD2; J gene: TRBJ2-1; V gene: TRBV4-3; CDR3 protein: CASSQERAVAGQHSYNEQFF; CDR3 DNA: TGCGCCAGCAGCCAAGAGAGGGCGGTAGCGGGGCAACACTCCTACAATGAGCAGTTCTTC
clone size: few; D gene: NA; J gene: TRBJ2-5; V gene: TRBV5-1; CDR3 protein: CASSLPQGETQYF; CDR3 DNA: TGCGCCAGCAGCTTGCCCCAGGGTGAGACCCAGTACTTC
clone size: few; D gene: NA; J gene: TRBJ1-5; V gene: TRBV19; CDR3 protein: CASSIGAVHSNQPQHF; CDR3 DNA: TGTGCCAGTAGTATTGGGGCAGTACATAGCAATCAGCCCCAGCATTTT